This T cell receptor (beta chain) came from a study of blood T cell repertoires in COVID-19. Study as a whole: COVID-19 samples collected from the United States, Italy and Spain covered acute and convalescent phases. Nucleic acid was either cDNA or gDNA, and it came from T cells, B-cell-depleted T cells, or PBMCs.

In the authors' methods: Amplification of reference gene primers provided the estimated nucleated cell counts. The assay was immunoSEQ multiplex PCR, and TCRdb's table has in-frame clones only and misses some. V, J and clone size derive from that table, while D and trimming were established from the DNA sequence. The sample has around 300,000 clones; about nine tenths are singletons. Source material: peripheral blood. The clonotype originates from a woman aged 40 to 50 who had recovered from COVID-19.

The CDR3 bases are TGTGCCAGCAGTGAGACAACCTACGAGCAGTACTTC. It specifies CASSETTYEQYF. The V gene is TRBV2, the J gene TRBJ2-7; D gene ambiguous. This CDR3 is 12 amino acids long. V lost 3 bases and J 2 bases, leaving 5 bases between the germline ends. Germline CDR1 and CDR2: SNHLY and FYNNEI.